Shown below are 31 T cell receptor beta chains from a single sample sequenced in a study of control samples from healthy donors and cancer patients. The method was immunoSEQ multiplex PCR; TCRdb's version includes in-frame clones alone and lacks a portion of them. The profile shows about 120,000 clones, over 80% of them singletons. The specimen sequenced was PBMCs. The receptor source for this set is an elderly man with head and neck cancer.

This clone has just one count. The chain links TRBV5-4 to TRBJ2-7; 8 nucleotides line up with TRBD2. V shed 4 bases and J 2 bases; nucleotides not matched to a gene: 17. Germline CDR1 and CDR2: SGHNT and YYREEE (reference sequence). CDR3 size: 18 residues. CDR3 sequence: CASSAGSGRPKGAYEQYF. CDR3 sequence (DNA): TGTGCCAGCAGCGCAGGGAGCGGGAGACCTAAAGGGGCCTACGAGCAGTACTTC.

The rearrangement uses TRBV6-2 or TRBV6-3 and TRBJ2-2, with D perhaps assigned TRBD1 or TRBD2 (5 bases each). CDR1 is MNHEY and CDR2 is SVGEGT in the germline V gene. This CDR3 has 16 amino acids. Trimming took 5 bases from V and 0 from J, leaving 13 bases between them. CDR3: CASSLSGTTNTGELFF. The DNA for the CDR3 is TGTGCCAGCAGTCTATCCGGGACCACGAACACCGGGGAGCTGTTTTTT.

This rearrangement joins TRBV7-2 to TRBJ1-1, with a possible D match to TRBD1 (5 bases). Per germline, CDR1 SGHTA and CDR2 FQGNSA. Trimming pared 4 bases from V and 6 bases from J, leaving 15 bases between. This CDR3 is built from 14 residues. As DNA, the CDR3 is TGTGCCAGCAGCTCCTACACACAGGTCGCTGAAGCTTTCTTT. Protein: CASSSYTQVAEAFF. The full variable domain, with the rest looked up from reference TRBV7-2 and TRBJ1-1, is GAGVSQSPSNKVTEKGKDVELRCDPISGHTALYWYRQSLGQGLEFLIYFQGNSAPDKSGLPSDRFSAERTGGSVSTLTIQRTQQEDSAVYLCASSSYTQVAEAFFGQGTRLTVV.

In DNA, the CDR3 is TGTGCCAGCAGTTTGGGAAGAGATTATAGCAATCAGCCCCAGCATTTT. It specifies CASSLGRDYSNQPQHF. The V gene is TRBV27, the J gene TRBJ1-5; no clear D. The germline V gene has CDR1 MNHEY and CDR2 SMNVEV (reference sequence). The ends were cut back, 3 bases at V and 0 bases at J, with 12 bases in the middle. The CDR3 is 16 amino acids.

The chain combines TRBV4-1 with TRBJ2-2; 15 nucleotides align to TRBD2. From germline, CDR1 is MGHRA and CDR2 YSYEKL. The CDR3 extends over 20 amino acids. The V gene end was trimmed by 0 bases and the J gene end by 1 base; junction bases not matched to a gene: 6. Here the CDR3 reads CASSQDPWGLAGGNTGELFF. The CDR3 DNA reads TGCGCCAGCAGCCAAGATCCCTGGGGACTAGCGGGGGGGAACACCGGGGAGCTGTTTTTT.

The J gene is TRBJ2-5, the V gene TRBV5-4, with D unclear. V was trimmed by 0 bases and J by 1 base, leaving 7 bases between them. Looked up from germline, CDR1 is SGHNT and CDR2 is YYREEE (reference sequence). The CDR3 has 14 residues. CDR3 residues: CASSLAGSQETQYF. CDR3 bases: TGTGCCAGCAGCTTGGCCGGCAGCCAAGAGACCCAGTACTTC.

The J gene is TRBJ1-1, the V gene TRBV19, with TRBD1 matching over 8 bases. This CDR3 region has 15 residues. The V segment lost 7 bases and the J segment 1 base; nucleotides outside the gene matches: 8. The germline gives CDR1 LNHDA, CDR2 SQIVND (reference sequence). The CDR3: CASINRGTQNTEAFF. The CDR3, as DNA: TGTGCCAGTATAAACAGGGGGACGCAGAACACTGAAGCTTTCTTT.

The chain carries TRBV2 and TRBJ2-3; D is unresolved. This CDR3 region has 14 residues. The ends were cut back, 1 base at V and 1 base at J, with 6 bases in the middle. In germline, CDR1 is SNHLY, CDR2 FYNNEI. This chain's CDR3 is CASSEDGRTDTQYF. The CDR3 nucleotides read TGTGCCAGCAGTGAAGATGGACGCACAGATACGCAGTATTTT.

This clone occurred once. The chain joins TRBV6-5 to TRBJ1-5; unclear D gene. CDR1 is MNHEY, CDR2 SVGAGI, per germline. This CDR3 contains 11 residues. Written as DNA, the CDR3 is TGTGCTCCGCAACCGAATCAGCCCCAGCATTTT. This encodes CAPQPNQPQHF.

Remarks on this clone: A junction end diverges from the germline sequence, so it may reflect a read error. The genes are TRBV18 and TRBJ2-7; D may be TRBD1 or TRBD2 (5 bases each). In germline, CDR1 is KGHSH, CDR2 LQKENI. CDR3 length equals 12 residues. This CDR3 is CASSYNLGEEDF. CDR3 DNA: TGTGCCAGCTCCTACAATTTGGGGGAAGAAGACTTC.

This chain uses TRBV3-1 (or the pseudogene TRBV3-2) with TRBJ1-5, with TRBD1 matching over 9 bases. CDR3 length: 16 residues. V lost 1 base, J lost 6 bases, and 7 bases stayed unmatched. The V gene's germline CDR1 is LGHDT and CDR2 YNNKEL (reference sequence). Here the CDR3 DNA reads TGTGCCAGCAGCCAAGGGTTATTGGGACAGGGTCAGCCCCAGCATTTT. This codes for CASSQGLLGQGQPQHF.

This clone showed up just once. The CDR3 region has the DNA TGCGCCAGCAGCCAAGGCCTATTAGGAGGACAAGAGACCCAGTACTTC. Translation gives CASSQGLLGGQETQYF. The gene calls are TRBV4-1 and TRBJ2-5, with TRBD2 as a possible D gene (5 bases). The CDR3 contains 16 residues. The germline CDR1 and CDR2 sequences are MGHRA and YSYEKL. V lost 1 base and J lost 2, with 14 bases in between.

V gene TRBV5-5 combines with J gene TRBJ2-7, with D uncertain. The V end was cut by 1 base, the J end by 3 bases, with 11 bases between. Per germline, CDR1 SGHKS and CDR2 YYEKEE (reference sequence). CDR3 length equals 14 residues. The CDR3 reads CASSLSDTNYEQYF. The CDR3 coding sequence is TGTGCCAGCAGCTTGTCGGATACCAACTACGAGCAGTACTTC.

The V call is TRBV5-1, the J call TRBJ1-3; 11 bases map to TRBD1. This CDR3 is 17 amino acids long. The germline V gene has CDR1 SGHRS and CDR2 YFSETQ. Trimming took 0 bases from V and 0 from J; bases not matched to a gene: 2. The CDR3 nucleotides are TGCGCCAGCAGCTTGGTTGGGACAGGGGGCTCTGGAAACACCATATATTTT. The encoded protein is CASSLVGTGGSGNTIYF.

This rearrangement joins TRBV11-2 to TRBJ2-3; 10 bases align to TRBD2. J was trimmed by 6 bases and V by 1 base; bases with no gene match: 1. CDR1 and CDR2 (germline): SGHAT, FQNNGV. This CDR3 spans 14 amino acids. Here the CDR3 DNA reads TGTGCCAGCAGCTTAGTTAGCGGGGGGGATACGCAGTATTTT. Its translation: CASSLVSGGDTQYF.

The V gene is TRBV5-6, the J gene TRBJ1-5; no firm D call. Germline CDR1 is SGHDT and CDR2 is YYEEEE. This CDR3 is built from 16 residues. V dropped 1 base and J dropped 2 bases, with 13 bases sitting between them. The CDR3 protein is CASSLYGEVGNQPQHF. CDR3 nucleotides: TGTGCCAGCAGCTTGTATGGGGAAGTGGGCAATCAGCCCCAGCATTTT.

The gene calls are TRBV7-9 and TRBJ1-4, with 8 bases that match TRBD1. Per germline, CDR1 SEHNR and CDR2 FQNEAQ (reference sequence). This CDR3 is 19 amino acids long. V lost 3 bases and J lost 4; bases outside the gene matches: 16. The CDR3 region is CASSFGQGLRGIGNEKLFF. CDR3 nucleotides: TGTGCCAGCAGCTTCGGACAGGGACTAAGGGGGATAGGTAATGAAAAACTGTTTTTT.

For this clone: Distinct nucleotide sequences in the sample also encode this CDR3. This chain joins TRBV9 and TRBJ2-6; D may be TRBD1 (5 bases). Germline V gene sequence: CDR1 SGDLS, CDR2 YYNGEE. CDR3 length: 15 amino acids. Deletions cut 3 bases from V and 0 bases from J, with 7 bases between. The CDR3 reads CASSAQGSGANVLTF. The CDR3 DNA sequence: TGTGCCAGCAGCGCCCAGGGCTCTGGGGCCAACGTCCTGACTTTC.

This clone is a singleton in its sample. This chain connects TRBV19 to TRBJ1-5; 8 positions agree with TRBD1. With 6 bases clipped from V and 3 bases from J, the junction kept 13 bases outside the gene matches. The germline gives CDR1 LNHDA, CDR2 SQIVND (reference sequence). The CDR3 is 17 amino acids. CDR3 nucleotides: TGTGCCAGTAGATCCTCCGTGAGACAGGGGATCAATCAGCCCCAGCATTTT. Protein: CASRSSVRQGINQPQHF.

The chain recombines TRBV14 with TRBJ1-1; D call uncertain. Trimming removed 0 bases from V and 3 bases from J, with 11 bases in between. The CDR3 sequence is 15 residues long. Per germline, CDR1 SGHDN and CDR2 FVKESK. CDR3 bases: TGTGCCAGCAGCCAAGATCAGGTATGGGACACTGAAGCTTTCTTT. Residues: CASSQDQVWDTEAFF.

Note on this clone: The sample has other DNA sequences that encode this CDR3 too. The V and J genes are TRBV5-1 and TRBJ2-7; 7 bases agree with TRBD1. Trimming removed 9 bases from V and 1 base from J; junction bases left unmatched: 7. CDR3 size: 13 residues. CDR1 is SGHRS and CDR2 is YFSETQ in the germline V gene. CDR3 DNA: TGCGCCACCAGACAGGGAAGTTCCTACGAGCAGTACTTC. Its translation is CATRQGSSYEQYF.

V gene TRBV19 combines with J gene TRBJ1-5; TRBD1 matches at 7 bases. With V trimmed by 5 bases and J by 6 bases, 4 bases remained unmatched. CDR3 length equals 13 residues. CDR1 and CDR2 (germline): LNHDA, SQIVND (reference sequence). The CDR3 region has the DNA TGTGCCAGTAGTTATAACAGGGGTCAGCCCCAGCATTTT. Translation gives CASSYNRGQPQHF. The variable domain in full, with the rest retrieved from reference TRBV19 and TRBJ1-5, is DGGITQSPKYLFRKEGQNVTLSCEQNLNHDAMYWYRQDPGQGLRLIYYSQIVNDFQKGDIAEGYSVSREKKESFPLTVTSAQKNPTAFYLCASSYNRGQPQHFGDGTRLSIL.

CDR3 bases: TGTGCCAGCAGAGCGGACAGACAATACAATGAGCAGTTCTTC. Its translation: CASRADRQYNEQFF. V gene TRBV6-5 combines with J gene TRBJ2-1; perhaps TRBD1 as D (6 bases). Trimming cost V 6 bases and J 4 bases, with 13 bases left between them. Germline CDR1 is MNHEY and CDR2 is SVGAGI. CDR3 size: 14 residues.

This sequence joins TRBV6-1 and TRBJ1-5, with 10 bases lining up with TRBD1. J was trimmed by 5 bases and V by 5 bases; bases with no gene match: 6. Germline CDR1 and CDR2: MNHNS and SASEGT. The CDR3 covers 15 residues. The CDR3: CASSPDRGRDQPQHF. The CDR3 DNA reads as TGTGCCAGCAGTCCGGACAGGGGGAGGGATCAGCCCCAGCATTTT.

This chain links TRBV19 with TRBJ2-2; D is uncertain. Germline CDR1 LNHDA, CDR2 SQIVND (reference sequence). There are 13 residues in the CDR3. Trimming cost V 7 bases and J 6 bases, with 12 bases left between them. CDR3 DNA sequence: TGTGCCAGTACCACGCTTCCGCCCGGGGAGCTGTTTTTT. Its protein product is CASTTLPPGELFF.

The rearrangement joins TRBV19 to TRBJ2-1; 7 bases agree with TRBD1. The V gene end was trimmed by 11 bases and the J gene end by 10 bases; junction bases not matched to a gene: 14. The CDR3 length is 13 residues. CDR1 is LNHDA and CDR2 is SQIVND in the germline V gene (reference sequence). The CDR3 nucleotides read TGTGCCGGATCCGGGACAGCCCACTCAGAGCAGTTCTTC. This sequence encodes CAGSGTAHSEQFF. The variable domain in full, completed from reference TRBV19 and TRBJ2-1, reads DGGITQSPKYLFRKEGQNVTLSCEQNLNHDAMYWYRQDPGQGLRLIYYSQIVNDFQKGDIAEGYSVSREKKESFPLTVTSAQKNPTAFYLCAGSGTAHSEQFFGPGTRLTVL.

The chain carries TRBV27 and TRBJ2-3; D is unclear. The V gene lost 1 base and the J gene lost 6 bases, with 8 bases spanning the gap. The CDR3 runs 13 residues. Per germline, CDR1 MNHEY and CDR2 SMNVEV (reference sequence). CDR3 region: CASSLWVRDTQYF. Written as DNA, the CDR3 is TGTGCCAGCAGTTTATGGGTTAGGGATACGCAGTATTTT.

The chain has TRBV5-5 and TRBJ2-7; D ambiguous. CDR3 length: 11 amino acids. Trimming took off 0 bases at V and 7 bases at J, with 5 bases between the two ends. The germline CDR1 and CDR2 sequences are SGHKS and YYEKEE (reference sequence). CDR3 region: CASSLAWEQYF. CDR3 nucleotides: TGTGCCAGCAGCTTGGCGTGGGAGCAGTACTTC.

The chain couples TRBV11-2 to TRBJ1-2; 7 bases align to TRBD1. Germline CDR1 and CDR2: SGHAT and FQNNGV. The CDR3 spans 13 residues. V trimming: 3 bases; J trimming: 8 bases; junction bases outside the gene matches: 6. CDR3 coding DNA: TGTGCCAGCAGCTTGACAGGGTTACAGGGCTACACCTTC. Protein: CASSLTGLQGYTF. The variable domain in full, with the rest retrieved from reference TRBV11-2 and TRBJ1-2, is EAGVAQSPRYKIIEKRQSVAFWCNPISGHATLYWYQQILGQGPKLLIQFQNNGVVDDSQLPKDRFSAERLKGVDSTLKIQPAKLEDSAVYLCASSLTGLQGYTFGSGTRLTVV.

The chain joins TRBV7-9 to TRBJ1-2; D is unresolved. Germline loops: CDR1 SEHNR, CDR2 FQNEAQ (reference sequence). The CDR3 is made up of 16 amino acids. Trimming removed 1 base at V and 1 base at J, with 13 bases between. As DNA, the CDR3 is TGTGCCAGCAGCTTAGTATCTGTACATATTAACTATGGCTACACCTTC. Its protein product is CASSLVSVHINYGYTF. The full variable domain, its missing parts supplied by reference TRBV7-9 and TRBJ1-2, is DTGVSQNPRHKITKRGQNVTFRCDPISEHNRLYWYRQTLGQGPEFLTYFQNEAQLEKSRLLSDRFSAERPKGSFSTLEIQRTEQGDSAMYLCASSLVSVHINYGYTFGSGTRLTVV.

On this clone: The junction differs from germline at one of its ends, possibly a read error. The chain employs TRBV6-5 and TRBJ2-7; 7 bases line up with TRBD1. Germline values: CDR1 MNHEY, CDR2 SVGAGI. The CDR3 extends over 13 amino acids. CDR3 nucleotides: TGTGCCAGCAGCGAGGACAGGAGTCGGGTTGGATTCTTC. Amino acid sequence: CASSEDRSRVGFF.